This T cell receptor beta chain was obtained from a study of blood T cell repertoires in COVID-19. Study as a whole: The study drew acute and convalescent COVID-19 samples from the United States, Italy and Spain. From T cells, B-cell-depleted T cells, or PBMCs came the material, which was cDNA or gDNA.

Original data processing: Estimation of nucleated cell counts was performed using reference gene primer amplification. Measured with immunoSEQ multiplex PCR; TCRdb has only the in-frame clones, and not every one. Clone size and the V and J calls come from that table; the DNA yielded D and trimming. This repertoire shows approximately 230,000 clones, approximately 80% found once; its top ten account for 4.9%. The sequence was collected from a woman of 80 years or more with active or convalescent COVID-19. The sequencing sample was made of peripheral blood.

The CDR3: CASSVIWDTSNSPLHF. The CDR3 bases are TGTGCCAGCAGTGTCATTTGGGACACGTCTAATTCACCCCTCCACTTT. This sequence joins TRBV6-1 and TRBJ1-6, with a weak D call TRBD1 (6 bases). V gave up 4 bases and J gave up 6 bases, with 16 bases separating them. The CDR3 loop spans 16 amino acids. CDR1 and CDR2 from the germline V gene are MNHNS and SASEGT.